This T cell receptor beta chain was captured in a study of somatic mutations in cytotoxic T cells in rheumatoid arthritis (dated by TCRdb to about 2017). For the study in its entirety: A FACSAria II or Sony SH800 was used to flow-sort some V beta antibody-stained T-cell populations at nearly 100% purity, and TCRB sequencing was also done on sorted V beta1+ cells. To characterize clonality, the study used TCRB deep sequencing while asking whether somatic mutations are carried by expanded CD8+ T-cell clones in newly diagnosed, untreated rheumatoid arthritis. A total of around 62 rheumatoid arthritis patients and about 20 healthy controls underwent TCRB deep sequencing. Patient and control groups had essentially identical median ages. General findings and caveats noted by the study authors: In about an eighth of the roughly 65 patients, more than 20% of CD8+ cells belonged to the largest CD8+ clone, while several identical CD8+ TCRB sequences were shared between blood and synovial fluid. Viral specificity could not be ruled out by absence from virus-specific databases, and the antigen targets of the expanded CD8+ clones remained unknown. An increase of CD8+ clonality with age was seen in patients (Spearman r ≈ 0.5) but not in healthy controls. The slight underrepresentation of TRBV07 in patients was not corrected for multiple comparisons. Rheumatoid arthritis patients and age-matched healthy controls did not significantly differ in CD8+ T-cell clonality.

Buffy coats from about 22 blood donors served as healthy controls, a group that was 55% female with a median age of approximately 50 years (range 21-70). Positive magnetic bead selection on an AutoMACS was used to isolate CD4+ and CD8+ cells, with flow cytometry used to check purity. Peripheral blood mononuclear cells were isolated by Ficoll-Paque PLUS density gradient separation. Using Nucleospin Tissue or Tissue XS kits, DNA was extracted from CD4-enriched, CD8-enriched or PBMC samples, with quantification by a Qubit 2.0 fluorometer. As concerns this clone: No cognate antigen has been identified for it. Per-base qualities were not stored, and no clone one base away is much larger.

The immunoSEQ assay was applied to genomic DNA for TCRB CDR3 sequencing. As for the authors' bioinformatics: Analyses were restricted to productive TCRB rearrangements. A clone was defined by a unique TCRB CDR3 sequence, and clonality was computed as a productive clonality index based on Shannon entropy. Repertoire overlap for a pair of samples was computed from each clone's template counts relative to total templates per sample. Flow cytometry-measured V-gene usage correlated with V-gene usage from TCRB sequencing, with a Spearman r of around 0.6. Here the immuneACCESS table is served through TCRdb, limited to in-frame sequences with V and J called. Missing clones are a known gap in these copies; in checked studies unresolved V genes cover under half, and the rest lacks a known reason. The V and J calls and clone size are taken from that table; D and trimming were inferred from the DNA. For this sample the table gives 8,000 to 11,000 clones, of which 81% were detected only once. The leading ten clones occupy approximately 20% of the sample.

From cysteine to phenylalanine, the CDR3 is 11 amino acids long. CDR3 DNA only is kept here, 33 bases in frame from base 1. The V end loses 4 bases and the J end loses 9 bases, and a stretch of 6 bases separates them. Based on the germline V gene (reference sequence), the CDR1 and CDR2 sequences are SGHAT and FQDESV. The rearrangement combines TRBV11-1 with TRBJ2-2; the D gene lacks a confident call. The sample was CD8+ T cells sorted from blood. The sequence was collected from a woman aged 50 to 60 in good health. In nucleotides, the sequence is TGTGCCAGCAGCTCCCCTAGGGAGCTGTTTTTT. The translation is CASSSPRELFF.